The clone carrying this T cell receptor (beta chain) was counted many times. Its specificity is not known. V dropped 7 bases and J dropped 1 base, with 13 bases sitting between them. CDR1 and CDR2 from the germline V gene are SGHNT and YYREEE (reference sequence). The CDR3 contains 14 residues. The sample comes from a study of T-cell reconstitution after alpha-beta-depleted transplantation in children. Findings and caveats of the study: Where alpha-beta T cells came from about two months after transplant was reportedly several hundred expanded graft clones. One year post-transplant, T-cell counts and diversity were largely derived from T cells produced anew.

Researchers prepared the TCRbeta library using unique molecular identifiers, the study reports. From the PCR reads, TCRdb called clonotypes with MiXCR, one entry per CDR3 protein. The top ten clones hold under 35% of a sample with 440,000 or so distinct CDR3 sequences, over 40% of them seen once. This receptor was obtained from a girl aged 2 to 10 with aplastic anemia, due to receive a stem cell transplant. The chain is built from TRBV5-4 and TRBJ2-3, with D perhaps assigned TRBD1 or TRBD2 (6 bases each). The specimen was PBMCs, collected before TCRalphabeta/CD19-depleted stem cell transplant. CDR3 nucleotides: TGTGCCAGCGGGGGGCCCCCCCGCACAGATACGCAGTATTTT. Protein: CASGGPPRTDTQYF.